This TCR beta chain comes out of a study of blood T cell repertoires in COVID-19. Across the study: PBMCs, B-cell-depleted T cells, or T cells were the source of the cDNA or gDNA that made up the material.

Generated by immunoSEQ multiplex PCR, the TCRdb table keeps only in-frame clones and is missing some. The sample has approximately 140,000 clones, 70% to 90% seen once. CDR1 and CDR2 (germline): LNHDA, SQIVND (reference sequence). CDR3 length equals 16 residues. V shed 8 bases and J 4 bases; nucleotides not matched to a gene: 12. The clonotype was recovered from a woman aged 55-69 years with COVID-19, enrolled during active disease. Sequencing was performed on peripheral blood. V is TRBV19 and J is TRBJ1-5, with 9 bases identical to TRBD1. CDR3 sequence (DNA): TGTGCCAGTTCGAGGGTCGGGACAGGGTTGAATCAGCCCCAGCATTTT. Amino acid sequence: CASSRVGTGLNQPQHF.